This T cell receptor (beta chain) was sequenced for a study of cytomegalovirus exposure and HLA in healthy donors. The protocol was immunoSEQ multiplex PCR, while the TCRdb copy is restricted to in-frame clones and leaves out a portion. The sample has 90,000 to 100,000 clones, around nine tenths seen once. CDR1 and CDR2 (germline): SGHTA, FQGNSA. Trimming removed 0 bases at V and 2 bases at J, with 8 bases between. The CDR3 has 14 residues. Broader study findings: In vitro testing confirmed a few CMV-associated chains as specific for CMV antigens.

For this clone: Its specificity is unknown.

Input material: PBMCs. This chain connects TRBV7-2 to TRBJ2-7; possibly TRBD2 for D (6 bases). This TCR was sampled from a woman aged 25 to 39 in good health and CMV-seronegative. The CDR3 DNA follows: TGTGCCAGCAGCTTAGCACGACTAGCCTACGAGCAGTACTTC. Its protein is CASSLARLAYEQYF.